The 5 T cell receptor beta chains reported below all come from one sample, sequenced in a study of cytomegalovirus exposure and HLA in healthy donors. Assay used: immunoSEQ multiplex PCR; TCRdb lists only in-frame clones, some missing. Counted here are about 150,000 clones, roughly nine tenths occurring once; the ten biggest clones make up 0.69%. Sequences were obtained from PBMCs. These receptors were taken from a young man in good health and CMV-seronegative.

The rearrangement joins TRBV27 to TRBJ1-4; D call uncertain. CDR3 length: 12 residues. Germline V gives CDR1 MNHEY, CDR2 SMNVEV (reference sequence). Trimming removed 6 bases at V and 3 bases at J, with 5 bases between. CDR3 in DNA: TGTGCCAGCAGCCCGTCTAATGAAAAACTGTTTTTT. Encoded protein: CASSPSNEKLFF.

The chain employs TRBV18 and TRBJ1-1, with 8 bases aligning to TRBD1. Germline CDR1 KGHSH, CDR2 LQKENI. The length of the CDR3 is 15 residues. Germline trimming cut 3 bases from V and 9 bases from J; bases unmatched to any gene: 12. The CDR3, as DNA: TGTGCCAGCTCACCGAATAAAGACAGGGGACGGAAAGCTTTCTTT. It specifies CASSPNKDRGRKAFF.

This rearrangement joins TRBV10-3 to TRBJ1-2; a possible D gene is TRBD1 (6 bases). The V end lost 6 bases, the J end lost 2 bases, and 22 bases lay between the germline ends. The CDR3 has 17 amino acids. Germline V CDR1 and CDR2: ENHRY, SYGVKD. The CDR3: CAIRQLITGSANYGYTF. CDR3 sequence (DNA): TGTGCCATCAGACAACTTATCACAGGGAGTGCCAACTATGGCTACACCTTC.

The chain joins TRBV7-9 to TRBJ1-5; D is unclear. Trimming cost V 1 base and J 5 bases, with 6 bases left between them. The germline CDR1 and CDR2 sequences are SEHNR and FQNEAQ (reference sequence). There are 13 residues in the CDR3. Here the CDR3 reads CASSLDGYQPQHF. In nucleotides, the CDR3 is TGTGCCAGCAGCTTAGACGGTTATCAGCCCCAGCATTTT. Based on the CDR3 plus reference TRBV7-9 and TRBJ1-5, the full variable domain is DTGVSQNPRHKITKRGQNVTFRCDPISEHNRLYWYRQTLGQGPEFLTYFQNEAQLEKSRLLSDRFSAERPKGSFSTLEIQRTEQGDSAMYLCASSLDGYQPQHFGDGTRLSIL.

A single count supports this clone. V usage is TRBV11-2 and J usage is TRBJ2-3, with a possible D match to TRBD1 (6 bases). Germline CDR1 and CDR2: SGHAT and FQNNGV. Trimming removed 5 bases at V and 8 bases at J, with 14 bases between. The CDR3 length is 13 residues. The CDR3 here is CASSIGTLGTQYF. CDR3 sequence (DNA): TGTGCCAGCAGCATCGGGACACTGGGTACGCAGTATTTT. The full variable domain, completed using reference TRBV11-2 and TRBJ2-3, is EAGVAQSPRYKIIEKRQSVAFWCNPISGHATLYWYQQILGQGPKLLIQFQNNGVVDDSQLPKDRFSAERLKGVDSTLKIQPAKLEDSAVYLCASSIGTLGTQYFGPGTRLTVL.